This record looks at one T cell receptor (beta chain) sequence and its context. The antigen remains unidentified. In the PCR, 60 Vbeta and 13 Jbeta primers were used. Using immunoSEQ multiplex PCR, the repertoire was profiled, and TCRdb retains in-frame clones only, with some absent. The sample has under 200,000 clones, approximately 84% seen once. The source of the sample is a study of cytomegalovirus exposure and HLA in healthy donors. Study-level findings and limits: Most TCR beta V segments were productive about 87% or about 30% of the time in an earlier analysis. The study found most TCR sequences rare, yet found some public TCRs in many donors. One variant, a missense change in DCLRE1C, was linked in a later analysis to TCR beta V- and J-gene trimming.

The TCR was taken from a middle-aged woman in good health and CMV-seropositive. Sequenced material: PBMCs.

CDR3 in DNA: TGCGCCAGCAGCTTGTCACAGGGGCCCACAGATACGCAGTATTTT. As protein: CASSLSQGPTDTQYF. V is TRBV5-1 and J is TRBJ2-3, with 7 bases that match TRBD1. Per the germline V gene, CDR1 is SGHRS and CDR2 is YFSETQ. Trimming cost V 1 base and J 2 bases; bases outside gene matches: 4. CDR3 length equals 15 residues. Full variable domain (rest looked up from reference TRBV5-1 and TRBJ2-3): KAGVTQTPRYLIKTRGQQVTLSCSPISGHRSVSWYQQTPGQGLQFLFEYFSETQRNKGNFPGRFSGRQFSNSRSEMNVSTLELGDSALYLCASSLSQGPTDTQYFGPGTRLTVL.